These 18 T cell receptor beta chains were all obtained from the same sample, sequenced in a study of T cells in localized non-small cell lung cancer. The method was immunoSEQ multiplex PCR; TCRdb's version includes in-frame clones alone and lacks a portion of them. The repertoire holds approximately 22,000 clones, with 88% as singletons. The sample here was PBMCs, taken before any cancer treatment. These receptors were obtained from a man aged 35 to 69 with stage II squamous cell lung carcinoma.

The rearrangement links TRBV5-1 to TRBJ1-2; the D is unclear. The germline V and J ends were trimmed by 2 bases and 6 bases, with 5 bases remaining between them. The CDR3 length is 11 residues. CDR1 and CDR2 from the germline V gene are SGHRS and YFSETQ. CDR3 DNA: TGCGCCAGCAGCTTAGGGAATGGCTACACCTTC. Its protein product is CASSLGNGYTF.

The chain links TRBV21-1 to TRBJ2-4; the table's D call, TRBD2, was not checked against the DNA. TRBV21-1 is a pseudogene segment. The CDR3 has 19 amino acids. The CDR3 nucleotides read TGTGCCAGCAGCCCCGAGTTCACCCTATATATTGTAGCCAAAAACATTCAGTACTTC. It encodes CASSPEFTLYIVAKNIQYF.

This clone was seen more than once but under ten times. The chain employs TRBV28 and TRBJ1-5; no firm D call. Trimming took off 6 bases at V and 3 bases at J, with 9 bases between the two ends. This CDR3 has 13 amino acids. Per the germline V gene, CDR1 is MDHEN and CDR2 is SYDVKM. CDR3 sequence reads: CASRRQNNQPQHF. The CDR3 DNA reads as TGTGCCAGCAGACGACAAAACAATCAGCCCCAGCATTTT.

J is TRBJ2-6 and V is TRBV5-4; maybe TRBD2 (6 bases). The V gene lost 3 bases and the J gene lost 4 bases, with 14 bases spanning the gap. The germline V gene has CDR1 SGHNT and CDR2 YYREEE (reference sequence). The CDR3 runs 16 residues. As DNA, the CDR3 is TGTGCCAGCAGCTCCGGCGGGGCGGGAGGGGCCAACGTCCTGACTTTC. Translation: CASSSGGAGGANVLTF.

A few counts support this clone. The rearrangement links TRBV6-1 to TRBJ2-7; 7 positions match TRBD2. Per germline, CDR1 MNHNS and CDR2 SASEGT. CDR3 length: 15 amino acids. J was trimmed by 3 bases and V by 2 bases; bases with no gene match: 7. Written as DNA, the CDR3 is TGTGCCAGCAGTGAACGGAGCGGGGCTTACTACGAGCAGTACTTC. Amino acid sequence: CASSERSGAYYEQYF.

The V gene is TRBV19, the J gene TRBJ2-5; 11 nucleotides match TRBD2. J lost 2 bases, V lost 5 bases, and 7 bases had no gene match. The CDR3 is 16 amino acids. Germline CDR1 reads LNHDA; CDR2 reads SQIVND (reference sequence). In DNA, the CDR3 is TGTGCCAGTAGTGGCGCTAGCGGGGGGATTCAAGAGACCCAGTACTTC. This sequence encodes CASSGASGGIQETQYF.

The chain has TRBV30 and TRBJ1-5, with D hard to call. The CDR3 totals 13 residues. CDR1 GTSNPN and CDR2 SVGIG come from the germline V gene (reference sequence). Trimming cost V 7 bases and J 5 bases, with 15 bases left between them. The CDR3 sequence is CAYSPALHQPQHF. Here the CDR3 DNA reads TGTGCCTACTCCCCTGCCCTCCATCAGCCCCAGCATTTT.

V and J are TRBV9 and TRBJ2-2, with TRBD1 as a possible D gene (5 bases). This CDR3 comprises 15 residues. The V gene lost 4 bases and the J gene lost 1 base, with 11 bases spanning the gap. Germline V lookup: CDR1 SGDLS, CDR2 YYNGEE. DNA of the CDR3: TGTGCCAGCAGCTCAGTGCAGGGGAACACCGGGGAGCTGTTTTTT. Residues: CASSSVQGNTGELFF.

The chain joins TRBV5-1 to TRBJ2-1; 14 positions match TRBD2. Germline CDR1 SGHRS, CDR2 YFSETQ. V lost 4 bases, J lost 10 bases, and 7 bases stayed unmatched. CDR3 length: 15 residues. This CDR3 is CASSLGLAGGIEQFF. In DNA form, the CDR3 reads TGCGCCAGCAGCCTAGGACTAGCGGGGGGTATAGAGCAGTTCTTC.

The rearrangement joins TRBV27 to TRBJ2-4, with D possibly being TRBD1 (5 bases). The ends were cut back, 8 bases at V and 2 bases at J, with 10 bases in the middle. The CDR3 is made up of 13 amino acids. Germline lookup yields CDR1 MNHEY and CDR2 SMNVEV (reference sequence). The CDR3 sequence is CASQGATKNIQYF. The CDR3 coding sequence is TGTGCCAGCCAGGGCGCGACCAAAAACATTCAGTACTTC.

This clone showed up just once. This rearrangement joins TRBV5-6 to TRBJ1-2, with TRBD1 as a possible D gene (5 bases). V lost 6 bases and J lost 4, with 28 bases in between. Germline lookup yields CDR1 SGHDT and CDR2 YYEEEE. The CDR3 sequence is 18 residues long. The DNA for the CDR3 is TGTGCCAGCACCCCAGGACCCATATATGGGACCGCTTCCTATGGCTACACCTTC. It specifies CASTPGPIYGTASYGYTF.

The V call is TRBV28, the J call TRBJ1-1, with 10 bases fitting TRBD1. With 6 bases clipped from V and 0 bases from J, the junction kept 4 bases outside the gene matches. Germline CDR1 MDHEN, CDR2 SYDVKM. The length of the CDR3 is 15 residues. In nucleotides, the CDR3 is TGTGCCAGCAGAAGACAGGGGGCGTTGAACACTGAAGCTTTCTTT. Translating gives CASRRQGALNTEAFF.

The chain carries TRBV7-6 and TRBJ2-7; the match to TRBD1 covers 12 bases. The CDR3 extends over 16 amino acids. Germline V gives CDR1 SGHVS, CDR2 FNYEAQ. V lost 0 bases and J lost 6; bases outside the gene matches: 6. CDR3 residues: CASSLALGTGGGEQYF. For the CDR3, the DNA is TGTGCCAGCAGCTTAGCGCTCGGGACAGGGGGCGGCGAGCAGTACTTC.

V usage is TRBV2 and J usage is TRBJ1-4, with D unclear. The CDR3 is made up of 15 amino acids. The germline V and J ends were trimmed by 7 bases and 0 bases, with 12 bases remaining between them. Germline CDR1 reads SNHLY; CDR2 reads FYNNEI. The CDR3 is CASNSLGTTNEKLFF. The CDR3 nucleotides read TGTGCCAGCAATTCCCTGGGGACAACTAATGAAAAACTGTTTTTT.

The CDR3 DNA reads TGTGCCTGGGTGGGAGGTTCCTACGAGCAGTACTTC. Its protein product is CAWVGGSYEQYF. J is TRBJ2-7 and V is TRBV30, with D possibly TRBD2 on 6 matching bases. V was clipped by 5 bases and J by 1 base, with 9 bases between them. The germline V gene encodes CDR1 GTSNPN and CDR2 SVGIG (reference sequence). This CDR3 spans 12 amino acids.

This chain uses TRBV4-1 with TRBJ2-1, with 7 bases matching TRBD2. This CDR3 is 17 amino acids long. Germline V CDR1 and CDR2: MGHRA, YSYEKL. J lost 4 bases, V lost 0 bases, and 9 bases had no gene match. CDR3 nucleotides: TGCGCCAGCAGCCAAGATCGGTTGCTAGCGGAGTACAATGAGCAGTTCTTC. It codes for CASSQDRLLAEYNEQFF.

This rearrangement joins TRBV7-8 to TRBJ1-1; D not certain. The length of the CDR3 is 13 residues. Trimming shortened V by 5 bases and J by 5 bases, and 12 bases separated the two germline ends. Germline CDR1 is SGHVS and CDR2 is FQNEAQ. DNA for the CDR3: TGTGCCAGCAGCCTAGTGCGTCAGACTGAAGCTTTCTTT. Translated: CASSLVRQTEAFF.

Only a few counts were recorded for this clone. This rearrangement joins TRBV6-5 to TRBJ2-1; D is possibly TRBD1 or TRBD2 (5 bases each). The germline V and J ends were trimmed by 5 bases and 8 bases, with 19 bases remaining between them. CDR1 is MNHEY and CDR2 is SVGAGI in the germline V gene. This CDR3 comprises 15 residues. The CDR3 DNA is TGTGCCAGCAGTAGAACCGGGGCAATGGTAGATGAGCAGTTCTTC. Translated: CASSRTGAMVDEQFF.